This TCR beta chain was observed in a study of control samples from healthy donors and cancer patients. This clone is a singleton in its sample. The assay was immunoSEQ multiplex PCR, and TCRdb's table has in-frame clones only and misses some. The sample yields about 45,000 clones, approximately 90% seen once. The V gene end was trimmed by 7 bases and the J gene end by 4 bases; junction bases not matched to a gene: 14. The CDR3 covers 16 residues. Germline values: CDR1 MDHEN, CDR2 SYDVKM. The chain uses TRBV28 and TRBJ2-3; 7 positions agree with TRBD2. The receptor was isolated from a woman between 40 and 50 years old with head and neck cancer. The sequencing sample was made of PBMCs. Here the CDR3 reads CASTTLAGAPADTQYF. The CDR3 region has the DNA TGTGCCAGCACCACCTTGGCGGGAGCGCCCGCAGATACGCAGTATTTT.